These 11 T cell receptor beta chains came from one sample sequenced in a study of shared T cell receptors in the human thymus. Clones were sequenced by immunoSEQ multiplex PCR, and TCRdb holds only the in-frame ones, with some missing. The sample holds almost 550,000 clones, about 80% seen once. This same sample was also part of a study on human thymus T cells.

The source material was thymocytes. The receptors originated from a boy younger than two with a congenital heart defect.

The V gene is TRBV9, the J gene TRBJ1-2, with D maybe TRBD1 (5 bases). The length of the CDR3 is 14 residues. The germline V and J ends were trimmed by 4 bases and 2 bases, with 12 bases remaining between them. The germline V gene has CDR1 SGDLS and CDR2 YYNGEE. The CDR3 nucleotides read TGTGCCAGCAGCCCAAAGAAGGGGAACTATGGCTACACCTTC. The encoded protein is CASSPKKGNYGYTF.

The rearrangement joins TRBV30 to TRBJ2-1; D gene uncertain. The germline V gene has CDR1 GTSNPN and CDR2 SVGIG (reference sequence). The V gene lost 7 bases and the J gene lost 3 bases, with 7 bases spanning the gap. CDR3 length: 11 amino acids. The CDR3 region is CAFLIYNEQFF. CDR3 sequence (DNA): TGTGCCTTCCTTATCTACAATGAGCAGTTCTTC.

This chain links TRBV10-3 with TRBJ2-7; perhaps TRBD2 as D (6 bases). Trimming left V 5 bases short and J 3 bases short, with 23 bases between. CDR3 size: 17 residues. Germline V gene data show CDR1 as ENHRY and CDR2 as SYGVKD. This chain's CDR3 is CAISPPGVGPAGYEQYF. The CDR3 DNA follows: TGTGCCATCAGTCCCCCGGGAGTCGGACCGGCGGGCTACGAGCAGTACTTC.

The CDR3 nucleotides are TGTGCCAGCAGACCGACAGGGGAGACCAATCAGCCCCAGCATTTT. Amino acids: CASRPTGETNQPQHF. The chain is built from TRBV6-1 and TRBJ1-5; 8 nucleotides agree with TRBD1. The CDR3 spans 15 residues. With V trimmed by 6 bases and J by 3 bases, 7 bases remained unmatched. CDR1 and CDR2 (germline): MNHNS, SASEGT.

This sequence joins TRBV6-5 and TRBJ1-2; 7 bases line up with TRBD1. Per germline, CDR1 MNHEY and CDR2 SVGAGI. Trimming removed 5 bases from V and 4 bases from J; junction bases left unmatched: 10. The CDR3 covers 15 residues. CDR3 region: CASSTNGTVGYGYTF. Here the CDR3 DNA reads TGTGCCAGCAGTACTAACGGGACAGTTGGCTATGGCTACACCTTC.

This clone was counted a single time. This sequence joins TRBV2 and TRBJ2-5; 7 bases are a match to TRBD2. V gave up 7 bases and J gave up 2 bases; unmatched junction bases: 10. The CDR3 totals 15 residues. Germline CDR1 and CDR2: SNHLY and FYNNEI. CDR3 in DNA: TGTGCCAGCATATTTCTGAGCGGGGAACAAGAGACCCAGTACTTC. Translated: CASIFLSGEQETQYF. Supplemented by reference TRBV2 and TRBJ2-5, the full variable domain reads EPEVTQTPSHQVTQMGQEVILRCVPISNHLYFYWYRQILGQKVEFLVSFYNNEISEKSEIFDDQFSVERPDGSNFTLKIRSTKLEDSAMYFCASIFLSGEQETQYFGPGTRLLVL.

The J gene is TRBJ1-2, the V gene TRBV5-1; D is uncertain. V gave up 0 bases and J gave up 6 bases, with 6 bases separating them. CDR1 is SGHRS and CDR2 is YFSETQ in the germline V gene. The CDR3 is 12 residues long. CDR3: CASSLDGNGYTF. In nucleotides, the CDR3 is TGCGCCAGCAGCTTGGACGGGAATGGCTACACCTTC. Full variable domain (missing parts from reference TRBV5-1 and TRBJ1-2): KAGVTQTPRYLIKTRGQQVTLSCSPISGHRSVSWYQQTPGQGLQFLFEYFSETQRNKGNFPGRFSGRQFSNSRSEMNVSTLELGDSALYLCASSLDGNGYTFGSGTRLTVV.

The genes are TRBV9 and TRBJ2-7; the match to TRBD2 covers 10 bases. Unmatched junction bases numbered 4, after V lost 0 bases and J lost 4 bases. In germline, CDR1 is SGDLS, CDR2 YYNGEE. This CDR3 comprises 15 residues. The CDR3 sequence: CASSVGAGGLYEQYF. The CDR3 bases are TGTGCCAGCAGCGTAGGAGCGGGAGGGCTGTACGAGCAGTACTTC.

This sequence joins TRBV7-6 and TRBJ2-7; 7 bases line up with TRBD2. The CDR3 extends over 16 amino acids. Unmatched junction bases numbered 10, after V lost 3 bases and J lost 2 bases. Germline lookup yields CDR1 SGHVS and CDR2 FNYEAQ. The CDR3 nucleotides read TGTGCCAGCAGCTTGGCGGTGCGGGAGCCCACCTACGAGCAGTACTTC. It yields the protein CASSLAVREPTYEQYF.

The V call is TRBV19, the J call TRBJ2-3, with D unclear. Germline CDR1 reads LNHDA; CDR2 reads SQIVND (reference sequence). V was shortened by 2 bases and J by 1 base, with 4 bases between the two germline ends. This CDR3 spans 13 amino acids. CDR3 sequence: CASSIRGTDTQYF. DNA of the CDR3: TGTGCCAGTAGTATACGGGGCACAGATACGCAGTATTTT.

This clone was detected only a few times. This chain uses TRBV4-1 with TRBJ2-7; no definite D call. The CDR3 contains 11 residues. Trimming pared 8 bases from V and 2 bases from J, leaving 7 bases between. The germline gives CDR1 MGHRA, CDR2 YSYEKL. Here the CDR3 DNA reads TGCGCCAGCGCAGGCCCCTACGAGCAGTACTTC. It yields the protein CASAGPYEQYF.